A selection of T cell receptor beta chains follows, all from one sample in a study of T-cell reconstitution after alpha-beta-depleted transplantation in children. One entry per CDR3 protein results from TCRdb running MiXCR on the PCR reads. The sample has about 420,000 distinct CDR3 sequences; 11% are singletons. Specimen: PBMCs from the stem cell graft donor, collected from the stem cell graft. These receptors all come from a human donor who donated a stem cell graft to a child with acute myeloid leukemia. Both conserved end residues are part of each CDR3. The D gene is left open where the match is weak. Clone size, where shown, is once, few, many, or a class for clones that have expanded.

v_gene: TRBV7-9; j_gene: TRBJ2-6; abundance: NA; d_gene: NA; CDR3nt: TGTGCCAGCAGCTTAGCGGGAACTCTATCTGGGGCCAACGTCCTGACTTTC; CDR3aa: CASSLAGTLSGANVLTF
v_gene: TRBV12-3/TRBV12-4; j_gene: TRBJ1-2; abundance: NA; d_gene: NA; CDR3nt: TGTGCAATCGATGAAGGGGGTCGGGGCTACACCTTC; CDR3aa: CAIDEGGRGYTF
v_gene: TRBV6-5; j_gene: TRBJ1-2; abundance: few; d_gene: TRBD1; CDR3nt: TGTGCCAGCAGTTCGACCGGGACAGATTCCCACTATGGCTACACCTTC; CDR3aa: CASSSTGTDSHYGYTF
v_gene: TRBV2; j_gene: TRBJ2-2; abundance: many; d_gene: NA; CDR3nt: TGTGCCAGCAGTGGACAGACTACAAACGGGGAGCTGTTTTTT; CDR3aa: CASSGQTTNGELFF
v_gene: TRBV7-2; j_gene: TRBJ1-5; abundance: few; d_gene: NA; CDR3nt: TGTGCCAGCAGCTTAGCTTCGGGAGATCAGCCCCAGCATTTT; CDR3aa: CASSLASGDQPQHF
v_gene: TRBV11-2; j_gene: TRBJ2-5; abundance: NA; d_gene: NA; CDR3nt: TGTGCCAGCAGCGCGGGGGTGGGCAGGGGGAAAGAGACCCAGTACTTC; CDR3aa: CASSAGVGRGKETQYF
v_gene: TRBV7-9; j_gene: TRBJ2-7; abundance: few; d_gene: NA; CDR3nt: TGTGCCAGCAGCTTAGAAGGGTCCGGCTACGAGCAGTACTTC; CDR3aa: CASSLEGSGYEQYF
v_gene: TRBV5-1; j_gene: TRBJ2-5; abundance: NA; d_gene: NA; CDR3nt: TGCGCCAGCAGCGGCGGGGAACAAGAGACCCAGTACTTC; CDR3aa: CASSGGEQETQYF
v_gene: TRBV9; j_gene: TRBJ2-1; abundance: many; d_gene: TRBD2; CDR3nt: TGTGCCAGCAGCGTAGTGACTAGCGTTGAGCAGTTCTTC; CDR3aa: CASSVVTSVEQFF
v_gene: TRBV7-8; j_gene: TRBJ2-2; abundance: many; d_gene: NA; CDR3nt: TGTGCCAGCAGCTTCTTGGGGAACACCGGGGAGCTGTTTTTT; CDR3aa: CASSFLGNTGELFF
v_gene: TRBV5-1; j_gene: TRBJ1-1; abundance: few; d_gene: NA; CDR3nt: TGCGCCAGCAGCAGGGTTGGGGGACCGAACACTGAAGCTTTCTTT; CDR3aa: CASSRVGGPNTEAFF
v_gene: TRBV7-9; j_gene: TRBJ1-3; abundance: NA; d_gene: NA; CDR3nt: TGTGCCACCAAAGGAGGGGAAGAGGTCGGAAACACCATATATTTT; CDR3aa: CATKGGEEVGNTIYF
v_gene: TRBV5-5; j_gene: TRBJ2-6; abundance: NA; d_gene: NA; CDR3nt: TGTGCCAGCAGCTTGTGGGGGGCCCCTCTCTCTGGGGCCAACGTCCTGACTTTC; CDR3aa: CASSLWGAPLSGANVLTF
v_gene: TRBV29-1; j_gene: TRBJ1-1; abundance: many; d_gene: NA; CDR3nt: TGCAGCGTTGAAGATGGAGCAGGGCGGAACACTGAAGCTTTCTTT; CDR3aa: CSVEDGAGRNTEAFF
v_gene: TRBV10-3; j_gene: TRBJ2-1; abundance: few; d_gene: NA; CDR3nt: TGTGCCATCAGTGAGTCGGTTAATGAGCAGTTCTTC; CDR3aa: CAISESVNEQFF
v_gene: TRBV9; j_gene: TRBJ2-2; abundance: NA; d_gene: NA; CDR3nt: TGTGCCAGCAGCCTCCCCTTAGGCGGGGAGCTGTTTTTT; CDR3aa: CASSLPLGGELFF
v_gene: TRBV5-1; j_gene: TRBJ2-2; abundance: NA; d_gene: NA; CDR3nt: TGCGCCAGCAGCTGGGGGGACAGAGACACCGGGGAGCTGTTTTTT; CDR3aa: CASSWGDRDTGELFF
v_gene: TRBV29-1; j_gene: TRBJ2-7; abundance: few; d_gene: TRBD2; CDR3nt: TGCAGCGTTGGGGGCGGGAGCTCTAACGAGCAGTACTTC; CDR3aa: CSVGGGSSNEQYF
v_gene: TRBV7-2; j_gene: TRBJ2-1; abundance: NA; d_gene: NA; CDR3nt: TGTGCCAGCAGCACCATCGACGGCAGGGATGAGCAGTTCTTC; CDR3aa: CASSTIDGRDEQFF
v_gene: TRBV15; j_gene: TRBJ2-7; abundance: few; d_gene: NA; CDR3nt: TGTGCCACCAGCAGAGTAGGGGAAGGCTACGAGCAGTACTTC; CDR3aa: CATSRVGEGYEQYF
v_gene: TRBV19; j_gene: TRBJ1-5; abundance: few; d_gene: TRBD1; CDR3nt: TGTGCCGGAGGGGACAGGTTTGATCAGCCCCAGCATTTT; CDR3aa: CAGGDRFDQPQHF
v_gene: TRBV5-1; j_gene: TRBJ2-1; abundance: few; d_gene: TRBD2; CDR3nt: TGCGCCAGCAGCTTGGTTCGTAGGGCTAGCGGGAGCCAGGTATCCTACAATGAGCAGTTCTTC; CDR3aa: CASSLVRRASGSQVSYNEQFF
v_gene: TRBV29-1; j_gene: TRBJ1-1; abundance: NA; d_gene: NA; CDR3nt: TGCCAGACCTCAGAGGTTGGAGGGACTGAAGCTTTCTTT; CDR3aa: CQTSEVGGTEAFF
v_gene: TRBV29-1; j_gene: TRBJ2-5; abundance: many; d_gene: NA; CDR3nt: TGCAGCGTTGTGGATCGGGGAAGCGACCAGTACTTC; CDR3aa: CSVVDRGSDQYF
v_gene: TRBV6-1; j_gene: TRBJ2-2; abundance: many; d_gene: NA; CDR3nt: TGTGCCAGCAGTGGGGACATTAACACCGGGGAGCTGTTTTTT; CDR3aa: CASSGDINTGELFF
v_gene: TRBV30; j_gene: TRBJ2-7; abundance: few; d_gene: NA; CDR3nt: TGTGCCTGGAGTCGGGGGGCCTCGGGTCCCCACGAGCAGTACTTC; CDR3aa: CAWSRGASGPHEQYF
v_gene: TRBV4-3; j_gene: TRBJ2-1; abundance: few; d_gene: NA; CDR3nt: TGCGCCAGCAGCCAAGGGCCCGAGGACAATGAGCAGTTCTTC; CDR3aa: CASSQGPEDNEQFF
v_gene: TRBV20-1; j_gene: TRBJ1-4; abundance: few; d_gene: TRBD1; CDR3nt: TGCAGTGCTAGAGGCGGGGGACAGGGTGAGGAGGAAAAACTGTTTTTT; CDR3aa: CSARGGGQGEEEKLFF
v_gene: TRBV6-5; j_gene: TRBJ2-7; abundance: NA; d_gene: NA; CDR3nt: TGTGCCAGCAGTTACGGGGCATCGGGGGCCTACGAGCAGTACTTC; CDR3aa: CASSYGASGAYEQYF
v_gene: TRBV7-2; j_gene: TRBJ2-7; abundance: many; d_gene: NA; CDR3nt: TGTGCCAGCAGCTTAATGGTAGTGACTGACGGAACCTACGAGCAGTACTTC; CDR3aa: CASSLMVVTDGTYEQYF
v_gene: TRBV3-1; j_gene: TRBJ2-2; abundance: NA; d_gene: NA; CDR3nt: TGTGCCAGCAGCCCCCCAAGAGGGCCAAACACCGGGGAGCTGTTTTTT; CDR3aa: CASSPPRGPNTGELFF
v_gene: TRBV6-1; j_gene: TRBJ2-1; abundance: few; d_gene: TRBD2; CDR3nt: TGTGCCACCTACCCCACTAGCGGGGCCAATGAGCAGTTCTTC; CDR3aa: CATYPTSGANEQFF
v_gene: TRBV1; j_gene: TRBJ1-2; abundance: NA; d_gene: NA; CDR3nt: TGCACCAGCAGCCAACCCAGGAGCCTCGATGGCTACACCTTC; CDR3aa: CTSSQPRSLDGYTF
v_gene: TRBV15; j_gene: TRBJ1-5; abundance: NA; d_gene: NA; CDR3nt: TGTGCCACCAGCAGAGAAATGAGGGGGGATCAGCCCCAGCATTTT; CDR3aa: CATSREMRGDQPQHF
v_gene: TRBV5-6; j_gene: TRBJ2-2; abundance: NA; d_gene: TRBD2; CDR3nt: TGTGCCAGCAACAAACTAGCGGGGGGTTCCGGGGAGCTGTTTTTT; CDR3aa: CASNKLAGGSGELFF
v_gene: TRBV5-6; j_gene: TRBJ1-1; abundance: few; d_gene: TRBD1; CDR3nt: TGTGCCAGCAGCGCGACAGGGCCGGCGAACACTGAAGCTTTCTTT; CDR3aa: CASSATGPANTEAFF
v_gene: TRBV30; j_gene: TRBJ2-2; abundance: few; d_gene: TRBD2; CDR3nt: TGTGCCTGGAACTGGGCCGGCCTAGCGGGGGGGACGAACACCGGGGAGCTGTTTTTT; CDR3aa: CAWNWAGLAGGTNTGELFF
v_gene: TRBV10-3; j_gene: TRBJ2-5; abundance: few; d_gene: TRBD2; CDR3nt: TGTGCCATCAGTGAGGAGAGAACTAGCGGGGGGTTGGGAGTGACCCAGTACTTC; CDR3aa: CAISEERTSGGLGVTQYF
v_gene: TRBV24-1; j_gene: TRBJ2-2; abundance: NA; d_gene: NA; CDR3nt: TGTGCCACCAGTGACTCCGGGGCCCTAGGCGGGGAGCTGTTTTTT; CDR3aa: CATSDSGALGGELFF
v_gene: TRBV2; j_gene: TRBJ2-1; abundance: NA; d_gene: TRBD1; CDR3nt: TGTGCCAGCAGCCCTCACCCGACAGGGAATGAGCAGTTCTTC; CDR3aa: CASSPHPTGNEQFF